Below, 19 T cell receptor beta chains from the same sample are listed, as sequenced in a study of T cells in Graves' hyperthyroidism and ophthalmopathy. RNA transcripts were the template for amplifying TCR beta CDR3 regions. The HTBI set primed first-round TCR CDR3 RT-PCR. TCRdb used MiXCR to reprocess the multiplex PCR reads, holding one entry per CDR3 protein. The table records roughly 400,000 distinct CDR3 sequences, roughly an eighth of them present only once. The sample consisted of blood. Source of these receptors: a man in his fifties or sixties with Graves' ophthalmopathy.

J is TRBJ1-1 and V is TRBV10-1; 7 bases match TRBD1. The CDR3 loop spans 12 amino acids. Germline lookup yields CDR1 WNHNN and CDR2 SYGVQD (reference sequence). The trim removed 6 bases at V and 7 bases at J, leaving 5 bases unmatched. The CDR3 nucleotides read TGCGCCAGCAGAGGGGACAGCGGTGAAGCTTTCTTT. Encoded protein: CASRGDSGEAFF.

This clonotype was detected many times. The rearrangement uses TRBV3-1 and TRBJ2-7; D perhaps matches TRBD1 (6 bases). Germline V gene data show CDR1 as LGHDT and CDR2 as YNNKEL (reference sequence). V lost 4 bases and J lost 3, with 16 bases in between. This CDR3 contains 15 residues. The DNA for the CDR3 is TGTGCCAGCAGCCCCCATCGCCTACAGGGCTACGAGCAGTACTTC. Protein: CASSPHRLQGYEQYF.

The rearrangement uses TRBV15 and TRBJ1-5; a possible D gene is TRBD1 (5 bases). The CDR3 has 22 amino acids. Germline CDR1 LNHNV, CDR2 YYDKDF (reference sequence). V lost 0 bases and J lost 0, with 27 bases in between. This CDR3 reads CATSRDILTVAAQDNSNQPQHF. CDR3 in DNA: TGTGCCACCAGCAGAGATATTCTAACGGTGGCAGCCCAGGACAATAGCAATCAGCCCCAGCATTTT.

The rearrangement links TRBV7-9 to TRBJ1-3; D remains ambiguous. CDR1 SEHNR and CDR2 FQNEAQ come from the germline V gene (reference sequence). The CDR3 contains 13 residues. The V end lost 10 bases, the J end lost 0 bases, and 10 bases lay between the germline ends. CDR3 DNA: TGTGCCATCTCCTCCGTCTCTGGAAACACCATATATTTT. It codes for CAISSVSGNTIYF. Together with reference TRBV7-9 and TRBJ1-3, the CDR3 gives the full variable domain: DTGVSQNPRHKITKRGQNVTFRCDPISEHNRLYWYRQTLGQGPEFLTYFQNEAQLEKSRLLSDRFSAERPKGSFSTLEIQRTEQGDSAMYLCAISSVSGNTIYFGEGSWLTVV.

This clonotype came up many times. The CDR3 nucleotides read TGCGCCAGCAGCCAATTACTGCCTAGCGGATACAATGAGCAGTTCTTC. Residues: CASSQLLPSGYNEQFF. The chain links TRBV4-1 to TRBJ2-1, with 7 bases aligning to TRBD2. The CDR3 extends over 16 amino acids. V lost 2 bases, J lost 4 bases, and 8 bases stayed unmatched. Germline CDR1 and CDR2: MGHRA and YSYEKL.

This clonotype was detected ten times or more. The chain combines TRBV5-1 with TRBJ2-3; tentative D call: TRBD2 (6 bases). V was pared by 3 bases and J by 3 bases, with 11 bases between. The germline V gene encodes CDR1 SGHRS and CDR2 YFSETQ. CDR3 length: 14 amino acids. The CDR3 loop reads CASSWRERTDTQYF. Written as DNA, the CDR3 is TGCGCCAGCAGCTGGAGGGAACGGACAGATACGCAGTATTTT.

This clonotype was seen repeatedly, ten times or more. This CDR3 is CASSPGQTYEQYF. CDR3 DNA: TGTGCCAGCTCACCAGGCCAAACCTACGAGCAGTACTTC. The V and J genes are TRBV18 and TRBJ2-7; no clear D gene. V was trimmed by 2 bases and J by 2 bases, leaving 7 bases between them. The length of the CDR3 is 13 residues. Germline assignment: CDR1 KGHSH and CDR2 LQKENI.

This clonotype was recorded many times. The J gene is TRBJ2-3, the V gene TRBV7-3, with 12 positions matching TRBD2. Germline CDR1 SGHTA, CDR2 FQGTGA. Unmatched junction bases numbered 2, after V lost 10 bases and J lost 0 bases. There are 14 residues in the CDR3. As DNA, the CDR3 is TGTGCCACCCTAGCGGGAGGGAGCACAGATACGCAGTATTTT. Protein sequence: CATLAGGSTDTQYF.

This clonotype occurred once. This clone may be a read error of a much larger clone one base away. This chain uses TRBV29-1 with TRBJ2-7, with 14 bases lining up with TRBD2. CDR3 length: 17 amino acids. Germline CDR1 SQVTM, CDR2 ANQGSEA. CDR3 bases: TGCAGCGTTGAAGATCGAGGGACTAGCGGGAGCTCCTACGAGCGGTACTTC. It yields the protein CSVEDRGTSGSSYERYF.

This clonotype was counted many times. The chain is built from TRBV11-2 and TRBJ2-1, with 10 bases aligning to TRBD2. Germline V gene sequence: CDR1 SGHAT, CDR2 FQNNGV. V lost 0 bases and J lost 7; bases outside the gene matches: 6. The CDR3 is 16 amino acids. CDR3 in amino acids: CASSLELASGSNEQFF. The CDR3 DNA reads as TGTGCCAGCAGCTTAGAATTGGCTAGCGGGAGTAATGAGCAGTTCTTC.

The chain is built from TRBV6-1 and TRBJ1-4; D ambiguous. V was clipped by 1 base and J by 6 bases, with 9 bases between them. This CDR3 is built from 14 residues. The germline gives CDR1 MNHNS, CDR2 SASEGT. The CDR3: CASSEVEGYEKLFF. CDR3 nucleotides: TGTGCCAGCAGTGAAGTTGAGGGTTATGAAAAACTGTTTTTT.

Worth noting for this clonotype: A much larger clone differs by one base, so this may be a read error. This chain connects TRBV20-1 to TRBJ1-1; unclear D gene. This CDR3 spans 15 amino acids. Germline CDR1 is DFQATT and CDR2 is SNEGSKA (reference sequence). CDR3 in amino acids: CSARDLSPRNTEASF. The DNA of the CDR3 is TGCAGTGCTAGAGATCTAAGCCCACGGAACACTGAAGCTTCCTTT.

This clonotype has just a few counts. The V gene is TRBV10-1, the J gene TRBJ1-6; D remains unclear. Trimming left V 6 bases short and J 13 bases short, with 10 bases between. The CDR3 extends over 11 amino acids. CDR1 and CDR2 from the germline V gene are WNHNN and SYGVQD (reference sequence). The CDR3 sequence: CASRRRSPLHF. The CDR3 nucleotides are TGCGCCAGCAGGAGGAGGTCGCCCCTCCACTTT.

This clonotype was observed many times. The rearrangement uses TRBV27 and TRBJ2-3; 10 positions agree with TRBD2. The V gene's germline CDR1 is MNHEY and CDR2 SMNVEV (reference sequence). The CDR3 length is 14 residues. The V gene end was trimmed by 5 bases and the J gene end by 8 bases; junction bases not matched to a gene: 7. The CDR3 is CASSRTSGSGTQYF. The CDR3 nucleotides read TGTGCCAGCAGTCGGACTAGCGGTTCAGGTACGCAGTATTTT.

In its sample, this clonotype was seen many times. The chain carries TRBV5-5 and TRBJ1-6; D is undetermined. The CDR3 length is 12 residues. Trimming shortened V by 3 bases and J by 10 bases, and 8 bases separated the two germline ends. Germline V gene sequence: CDR1 SGHKS, CDR2 YYEKEE (reference sequence). In nucleotides, the CDR3 is TGTGCCAGCAGCTCTAACACCTCACCCCTCCACTTT. It encodes CASSSNTSPLHF.

This clonotype was seen ten or more times. V is TRBV3-1 and J is TRBJ2-7, with a weak D call TRBD1 (6 bases). V gave up 0 bases and J gave up 3 bases, with 15 bases separating them. This CDR3 is 16 amino acids long. Germline V lookup: CDR1 LGHDT, CDR2 YNNKEL (reference sequence). The CDR3 here is CASSQDTTGDLYEQYF. The CDR3, as DNA: TGTGCCAGCAGCCAAGATACGACAGGAGACCTCTACGAGCAGTACTTC.

The genes are TRBV2 and TRBJ2-3, with TRBD1 identical over 12 bases. The CDR3 length is 15 residues. The ends lost 6 bases at V and 8 bases at J; junction bases unmatched: 9. CDR1 is SNHLY, CDR2 FYNNEI, per germline. This chain's CDR3 is CASRAGTGGKGTQYF. The CDR3 region has the DNA TGTGCCAGCAGGGCAGGGACAGGGGGCAAGGGTACGCAGTATTTT.

This clonotype has at least ten counts. Here the CDR3 DNA reads TGCGCCAGCAGCCAAGTTGATACGGAGACCCAGTACTTC. The encoded protein is CASSQVDTETQYF. The rearrangement links TRBV4-1 to TRBJ2-5; no clear D. V was trimmed by 1 base and J by 5 bases, leaving 8 bases between them. This CDR3 spans 13 amino acids. Germline values: CDR1 MGHRA, CDR2 YSYEKL.

This clonotype has ten or more counts. This chain links TRBV7-9 with TRBJ1-4, with 12 bases that match TRBD1. The CDR3 is 15 residues long. With V trimmed by 6 bases and J by 6 bases, 5 bases remained unmatched. The germline CDR1 and CDR2 sequences are SEHNR and FQNEAQ (reference sequence). DNA for the CDR3: TGTGCCAGCAGTACCGGGACAGGGGGCTATGAAAAACTGTTTTTT. Translation: CASSTGTGGYEKLFF.